This T cell receptor beta chain was recorded in a study of T cells in Graves' hyperthyroidism and ophthalmopathy. Overall study results and limits: A model of 13 V-J pairs discriminated ophthalmopathy from stable hyperthyroidism.

Germline V gives CDR1 MDHEN, CDR2 SYDVKM. V was pared by 8 bases and J by 1 base, with 5 bases of the junction left unmatched. This CDR3 comprises 13 residues. This clonotype was observed at least ten times. Antigen: not known. Using RNA transcripts as the source, TCR beta CDR3 regions were amplified. Primed by the HTBI set, a first-round RT-PCR was run on the TCR CDR3. MiXCR, run by TCRdb on the multiplex PCR reads, gives a single entry per CDR3 protein. Of 660,000 or so distinct CDR3 sequences in the sample, less than 25% were seen once. Ophthalmopathy patients had Clinical Activity Score at least 3, NOSPECS grade at least 4, duration under 3 months. Diagnosis relied on clinical symptoms, serum thyroxine and TRAb, thyroid ultrasound and orbital computed tomography. PBMCs were sourced from less than 13 ml fresh peripheral blood.

The chain carries TRBV28 and TRBJ2-7; 7 nucleotides match TRBD2. This TCR came from a man in his thirties or forties with Graves' ophthalmopathy. The sample was blood. The CDR3 coding sequence is TGTGCCAGCGGTGGGAGGGATTCCTACGAGCAGTACTTC. This encodes CASGGRDSYEQYF.